The rows below give T cell receptor beta chains drawn from one sample of a study of blood T cell repertoires in COVID-19. Repertoires were generated with immunoSEQ multiplex PCR, while TCRdb's copy carries only in-frame clones and drops some. The sample consists of hundreds of thousands of clones, about 89% of them appearing once. Sequenced material: peripheral blood. The receptor set was obtained from a woman younger than 45 with acute or convalescent COVID-19. Both conserved end residues are part of each CDR3. D genes are given only for firm matches. Rows may omit the clone size; those that give it use once, few, many or a size class.

j_gene: TRBJ2-1
d_gene: TRBD2
abundance: .
len: 15
v_gene: TRBV9
CDR3aa: CASSAGTSGGNEQFF
CDR3nt: TGTGCCAGCAGCGCCGGGACTAGCGGAGGAAATGAGCAGTTCTTC

j_gene: TRBJ1-1
d_gene: .
abundance: .
len: 15
v_gene: TRBV2
CDR3aa: CASSDTSGERTEAFF
CDR3nt: TGTGCCAGCAGTGATACATCAGGGGAGAGGACTGAAGCTTTCTTT

j_gene: TRBJ1-6
d_gene: .
abundance: few
len: 15
v_gene: TRBV5-4
CDR3aa: CASSLTPTGNSPLHF
CDR3nt: TGTGCCAGCAGCTTGACACCAACGGGGAATTCACCCCTCCACTTT

j_gene: TRBJ2-1
d_gene: .
abundance: .
len: 11
v_gene: TRBV2
CDR3aa: CASTPGNEQFF
CDR3nt: TGTGCCAGCACACCCGGCAATGAGCAGTTCTTC

j_gene: TRBJ1-1
d_gene: TRBD1
abundance: .
len: 14
v_gene: TRBV7-9
CDR3aa: CASSWETGSTEAFF
CDR3nt: TGTGCCAGCAGCTGGGAGACAGGGAGCACTGAAGCTTTCTTT

j_gene: TRBJ1-2
d_gene: .
abundance: .
len: 13
v_gene: TRBV28
CDR3aa: CASSYSSSYGYTF
CDR3nt: TGTGCCAGCAGCTACAGCTCCTCCTATGGCTACACCTTC

j_gene: TRBJ1-4
d_gene: TRBD1
abundance: few
len: 15
v_gene: TRBV2
CDR3aa: CASSKGNGRGEKLFF
CDR3nt: TGTGCCAGCAGCAAGGGGAATGGCAGGGGGGAAAAACTGTTTTTT

j_gene: TRBJ2-7
d_gene: TRBD2
abundance: .
len: 17
v_gene: TRBV30
CDR3aa: CAWSAQRGASGTYEQYF
CDR3nt: TGTGCCTGGAGTGCCCAGCGGGGAGCTAGCGGGACCTACGAGCAGTACTTC

j_gene: TRBJ1-3
d_gene: .
abundance: .
len: 16
v_gene: TRBV3-1/TRBV3-2
CDR3aa: CASSQAPRVIGNTIYF
CDR3nt: TGTGCCAGCAGCCAAGCCCCACGGGTAATTGGAAACACCATATATTTT

j_gene: TRBJ2-6
d_gene: .
abundance: .
len: 14
v_gene: TRBV6-5
CDR3aa: CASSSESGANVLTF
CDR3nt: TGTGCCAGCAGTTCGGAGTCTGGGGCCAACGTCCTGACTTTC

j_gene: TRBJ1-1
d_gene: .
abundance: .
len: 14
v_gene: TRBV19
CDR3aa: CASTRTVRNTEAFF
CDR3nt: TGTGCCAGTACTCGGACAGTCAGGAACACTGAAGCTTTCTTT

j_gene: TRBJ2-2
d_gene: .
abundance: .
len: 13
v_gene: TRBV29-1
CDR3aa: CSVTSPNTGELFF
CDR3nt: TGCAGCGTTACCAGTCCCAACACCGGGGAGCTGTTTTTT

j_gene: TRBJ2-5
d_gene: TRBD1
abundance: .
len: 14
v_gene: TRBV11-3
CDR3aa: CASSPTTGEETQYF
CDR3nt: TGTGCCAGCAGCCCTACGACAGGGGAAGAGACCCAGTACTTC

j_gene: TRBJ1-4
d_gene: .
abundance: .
len: 14
v_gene: TRBV18
CDR3aa: CASSPGDTSEKLFF
CDR3nt: TGTGCCAGCTCACCAGGGGACACTTCTGAAAAACTGTTTTTT

j_gene: TRBJ1-5
d_gene: TRBD1
abundance: .
len: 17
v_gene: TRBV27
CDR3aa: CASSSLRRDSLNQPQHF
CDR3nt: TGTGCCAGCAGTTCCCTCCGCCGGGACAGCCTTAATCAGCCCCAGCATTTT

j_gene: TRBJ2-2
d_gene: .
abundance: .
len: 16
v_gene: TRBV5-5
CDR3aa: CASSLETASNTGELFF
CDR3nt: TGTGCCAGCAGCTTGGAGACAGCCTCGAACACCGGGGAGCTGTTTTTT

j_gene: TRBJ1-2
d_gene: .
abundance: .
len: 13
v_gene: TRBV2
CDR3aa: CASSDGANYGYTF
CDR3nt: TGTGCCAGCAGTGACGGAGCTAACTATGGCTACACCTTC

j_gene: TRBJ2-7
d_gene: .
abundance: once
len: 13
v_gene: TRBV11-1
CDR3aa: CASSPQQGGEQYF
CDR3nt: TGTGCCAGCAGCCCCCAACAGGGCGGCGAGCAGTACTTC

j_gene: TRBJ2-7
d_gene: .
abundance: .
len: 15
v_gene: TRBV19
CDR3aa: CASSTLRGGFYEQYF
CDR3nt: TGTGCCAGTAGTACCCTCCGCGGTGGGTTCTACGAGCAGTACTTC

j_gene: TRBJ2-7
d_gene: TRBD2
abundance: .
len: 15
v_gene: TRBV10-2
CDR3aa: CASHGNSGASYEQYF
CDR3nt: TGCGCCAGCCATGGGAATAGCGGGGCGTCCTACGAGCAGTACTTC

j_gene: TRBJ2-5
d_gene: TRBD2
abundance: few
len: 17
v_gene: TRBV11-2
CDR3aa: CASSLGPSGGIQETQYF
CDR3nt: TGTGCCAGCAGCTTAGGCCCTAGCGGGGGGATTCAAGAGACCCAGTACTTC

j_gene: TRBJ2-7
d_gene: TRBD2
abundance: .
len: 13
v_gene: TRBV27
CDR3aa: CASRMTGGYEQYF
CDR3nt: TGTGCCAGCAGGATGACGGGAGGCTACGAGCAGTACTTC

j_gene: TRBJ2-5
d_gene: .
abundance: once
len: 15
v_gene: TRBV3-1/TRBV3-2
CDR3aa: CASSQGNEQWETQYF
CDR3nt: TGTGCCAGCAGCCAAGGAAACGAACAGTGGGAGACCCAGTACTTC

j_gene: TRBJ2-3
d_gene: TRBD1
abundance: .
len: 15
v_gene: TRBV11-2
CDR3aa: CASSFRGLSTDTQYF
CDR3nt: TGTGCCAGCAGCTTCAGGGGGTTGAGCACAGATACGCAGTATTTT

j_gene: TRBJ2-1
d_gene: .
abundance: .
len: 13
v_gene: TRBV21-1
CDR3aa: CASTRLAFHEQFF
CDR3nt: TGTGCCAGCACAAGGCTAGCGTTCCATGAGCAGTTCTTC

j_gene: TRBJ2-1
d_gene: TRBD2
abundance: .
len: 16
v_gene: TRBV29-1
CDR3aa: CSVEWVAGEIYNEQFF
CDR3nt: TGCAGCGTTGAGTGGGTAGCGGGGGAGATCTACAATGAGCAGTTCTTC

j_gene: TRBJ1-2
d_gene: TRBD1
abundance: .
len: 12
v_gene: TRBV2
CDR3aa: CASSGQGYGYTF
CDR3nt: TGTGCCAGCAGCGGACAGGGGTATGGCTACACCTTC

j_gene: TRBJ1-5
d_gene: .
abundance: .
len: 15
v_gene: TRBV19
CDR3aa: CASSISLTSNQPQHF
CDR3nt: TGTGCCAGTAGTATTAGCCTGACCAGTAATCAGCCCCAGCATTTT

j_gene: TRBJ1-2
d_gene: .
abundance: .
len: 13
v_gene: TRBV3-1/TRBV3-2
CDR3aa: CASSQSGVAGYTF
CDR3nt: TGTGCCAGCAGCCAATCTGGAGTTGCTGGCTACACCTTC

j_gene: TRBJ1-1
d_gene: .
abundance: .
len: 13
v_gene: TRBV29-1
CDR3aa: CSLRAQMNTEAFF
CDR3nt: TGCAGCTTGAGGGCACAGATGAACACTGAAGCTTTCTTT

j_gene: TRBJ2-1
d_gene: .
abundance: .
len: 12
v_gene: TRBV19
CDR3aa: CASRSQDNEQFF
CDR3nt: TGTGCCAGTAGGTCACAAGACAATGAGCAGTTCTTC

j_gene: TRBJ2-2
d_gene: .
abundance: few
len: 13
v_gene: TRBV3-1/TRBV3-2
CDR3aa: CASSQERDGELFF
CDR3nt: TGTGCCAGCAGCCAAGAACGGGACGGGGAGCTGTTTTTT

j_gene: TRBJ2-1
d_gene: TRBD2
abundance: .
len: 12
v_gene: TRBV7-9
CDR3aa: CASSPGGNEQFF
CDR3nt: TGTGCCAGCAGCCCGGGGGGCAATGAGCAGTTCTTC

j_gene: TRBJ2-2
d_gene: TRBD2
abundance: .
len: 14
v_gene: TRBV18
CDR3aa: CASSPGGSAGELFF
CDR3nt: TGTGCCAGCTCACCCGGGGGGTCGGCCGGGGAGCTGTTTTTT

j_gene: TRBJ2-7
d_gene: .
abundance: .
len: 14
v_gene: TRBV29-1
CDR3aa: CSGSVLGGAGEQYF
CDR3nt: TGCAGCGGTTCAGTCCTGGGGGGGGCAGGTGAGCAGTACTTC